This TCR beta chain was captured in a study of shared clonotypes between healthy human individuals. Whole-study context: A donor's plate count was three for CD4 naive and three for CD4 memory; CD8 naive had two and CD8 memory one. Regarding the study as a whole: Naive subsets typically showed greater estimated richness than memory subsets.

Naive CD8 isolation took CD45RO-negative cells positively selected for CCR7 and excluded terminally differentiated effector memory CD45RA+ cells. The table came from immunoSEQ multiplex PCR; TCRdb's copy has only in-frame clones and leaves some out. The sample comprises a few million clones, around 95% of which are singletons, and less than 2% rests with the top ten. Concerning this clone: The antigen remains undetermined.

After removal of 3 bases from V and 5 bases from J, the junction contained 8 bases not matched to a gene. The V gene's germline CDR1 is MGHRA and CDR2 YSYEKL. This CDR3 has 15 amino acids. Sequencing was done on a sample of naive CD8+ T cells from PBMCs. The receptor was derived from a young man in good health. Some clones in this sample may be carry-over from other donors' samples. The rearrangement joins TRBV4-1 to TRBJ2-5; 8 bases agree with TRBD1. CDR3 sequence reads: CASSHRQGAPETQYF. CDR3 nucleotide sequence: TGCGCCAGCAGCCATAGGCAGGGGGCTCCGGAGACCCAGTACTTC.